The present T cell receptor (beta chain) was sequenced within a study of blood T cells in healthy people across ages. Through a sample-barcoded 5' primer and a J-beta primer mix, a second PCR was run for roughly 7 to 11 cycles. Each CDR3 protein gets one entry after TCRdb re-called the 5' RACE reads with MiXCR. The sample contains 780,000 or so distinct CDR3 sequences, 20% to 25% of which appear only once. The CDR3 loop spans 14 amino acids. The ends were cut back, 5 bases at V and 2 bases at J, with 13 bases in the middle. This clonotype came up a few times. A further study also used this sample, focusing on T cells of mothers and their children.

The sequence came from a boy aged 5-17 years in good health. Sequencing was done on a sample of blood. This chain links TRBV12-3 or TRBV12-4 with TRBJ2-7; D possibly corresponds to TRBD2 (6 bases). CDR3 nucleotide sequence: TGTGCCAGCAGTCTTCCGGGACTCACCTACGAGCAGTACTTC. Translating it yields CASSLPGLTYEQYF.